The entry below describes one TCR beta chain. The data are from a study of OX40 agonist ivuxolimab in advanced cancers. About the study: Administration of intravenous ivuxolimab to patients occurred every 2 weeks at 0.01 to 10 mg/kg. The eligibility criteria allowed prior anti-PD-1, anti-PD-L1 or anti-CTLA-4 therapy, and about 40% had some.

Produced via immunoSEQ multiplex PCR; TCRdb's table is partial and in-frame only. The sample has approximately 70,000 clones; 82% are singletons. The CDR3 is made up of 16 amino acids. CDR1 is SGHRS, CDR2 YFSETQ, per germline. V was clipped by 0 bases and J by 2 bases, with 12 bases between them. This chain joins TRBV5-1 and TRBJ1-3; maybe TRBD1 (6 bases). The input for sequencing was CD4+ or CD8+ T cells sorted from blood, taken in a trial of the OX40 agonist ivuxolimab. This receptor was taken from an adult with an advanced solid tumor such as melanoma, head and neck, liver or kidney cancer. The DNA for the CDR3 is TGCGCCAGCAGCTTGGGACAGGCTGGGGCTGGAAACACCATATATTTT. It yields the protein CASSLGQAGAGNTIYF.